This TCR beta chain was retrieved from a study of CD8 T cells in Susac syndrome. Sequencing of TCR beta was carried out in blood CD8+ and CD4+ T cells. In contrast to the negatively isolated CD8+ and CD4+ T cells, TEMRA cells were FACS-enriched. About this clonotype itself: Its antigen is unidentified.

Per the germline V gene, CDR1 is SGDLS and CDR2 is YYNGEE. The CDR3 extends over 13 amino acids. V lost 4 bases to trimming and J lost 7 bases, with 14 bases between them. Study findings and constraints: The study's TCR sequencing and HLA analysis covered a relatively small number of individuals, and the study acknowledged this.

Reverse transcription of about 0.5 to 1 ug RNA was carried out with random hexamers. Amplification of TCR beta CDR3 was carried out by immunoSEQ multiplex PCR, which covered 54 Vbeta and 13 Jbeta segments. Each CDR3 protein is one row after TCRdb ran MiXCR on the immunoSEQ multiplex PCR reads. This sample carries 100,000 to 150,000 distinct CDR3 sequences, 90% to 95% of them seen once, and the ten largest clones take 0.087%. This clonotype originated in a human donor in good health. The sequencing sample was made of CD4+ T cells from PBMCs. The chain joins TRBV9 to TRBJ1-1; D is undetermined. CDR3 bases: TGTGCCAGCAGCCGAGTGGGAGGAGGTGAAGCTTTCTTT. Its protein product is CASSRVGGGEAFF.